Listed here is a single TCR beta chain. The V gene lost 2 bases and the J gene lost 0 bases, with 11 bases spanning the gap. The CDR3 is made up of 16 amino acids. In the source study's methods: The authors estimated nucleated cell counts from reference gene primer amplification. Some clones are missing from TCRdb's copy, which holds only in-frame ones; the method was immunoSEQ multiplex PCR. V and J calls plus clone size are reproduced from that table; the DNA served to infer D and trimming. The data show roughly 150,000 clones, approximately 90% seen once. This specimen comes from a study of blood T cell repertoires in COVID-19. At the level of the study: PBMCs, B-cell-depleted T cells, or T cells were the source of the cDNA or gDNA that made up the material.

The chain carries TRBV23-1 and TRBJ2-1; D gene ambiguous. TRBV23-1 is designated an ORF whose function remains uncertain. The material sequenced was peripheral blood. The sequence was collected from a man younger than 35 with COVID-19, enrolled during active disease. The CDR3 sequence is CASSQISRSSYNEQFF. The CDR3 DNA is TGCGCCAGCAGTCAAATCTCTCGGAGCTCCTACAATGAGCAGTTCTTC.